The 11 T cell receptor beta chains listed next were all sequenced from one sample in a study of blood T cell repertoires in COVID-19. Repertoires were generated with immunoSEQ multiplex PCR, while TCRdb's copy carries only in-frame clones and drops some. The sample includes over 150,000 clones, around 84% of them seen just once. The sequenced sample consisted of peripheral blood. The source of these receptors is a human donor in a cohort sampled during active COVID-19.

The J gene is TRBJ2-5, the V gene TRBV27, with 14 bases that match TRBD2. The CDR3 has 17 residues. After removal of 6 bases from V and 1 base from J, the junction contained 7 bases not matched to a gene. The germline V gene has CDR1 MNHEY and CDR2 SMNVEV (reference sequence). This CDR3 is CASRPRTSGRTQETQYF. CDR3 bases: TGTGCCAGCAGGCCAAGGACTAGCGGGAGGACCCAAGAGACCCAGTACTTC.

The chain recombines TRBV10-2 with TRBJ1-2; TRBD1 is a possible D gene (5 bases). Germline values: CDR1 WSHSY, CDR2 SAAADI. V was clipped by 3 bases and J by 4 bases, with 12 bases between them. There are 14 residues in the CDR3. DNA of the CDR3: TGCGCCAGCAGTGATTCAGACAGTACCTATGGCTACACCTTC. Its translation: CASSDSDSTYGYTF.

The CDR3 DNA reads as TGCGCCAGCAGCCAGAACGGCGAGGGTCAGCCCCAGCATTTT. Protein product: CASSQNGEGQPQHF. V and J are TRBV4-1 and TRBJ1-5; D gene ambiguous. Germline assignment: CDR1 MGHRA and CDR2 YSYEKL. The CDR3 loop spans 14 amino acids. With 3 bases removed from V and 6 bases from J, the gap between germline ends came to 12 bases.

The rearrangement joins TRBV28 to TRBJ1-6; perhaps TRBD1 as D (5 bases). The CDR3 totals 17 residues. V was pared by 2 bases and J by 5 bases, with 16 bases between. The germline CDR1 and CDR2 sequences are MDHEN and SYDVKM. The CDR3 protein is CASSLGGFGGNNSPLHF. In nucleotides, the CDR3 is TGTGCCAGCAGTTTAGGGGGTTTCGGGGGGAATAATTCACCCCTCCACTTT.

The chain links TRBV28 to TRBJ2-1, with 8 nucleotides matching TRBD2. The CDR3 has 16 amino acids. The germline gives CDR1 MDHEN, CDR2 SYDVKM. J lost 6 bases, V lost 2 bases, and 9 bases had no gene match. Written as DNA, the CDR3 is TGTGCCAGCAGTTTAGTAGCGGGACTGGGCTCCAATGAGCAGTTCTTC. Residues: CASSLVAGLGSNEQFF.

The CDR3 coding sequence is TGTGCCAGCAGTTTCCCGGGACAGGCGTATGGCTACACCTTC. Its protein product is CASSFPGQAYGYTF. The V and J genes are TRBV28 and TRBJ1-2; 8 nucleotides agree with TRBD1. The CDR3 is 14 residues long. The trim removed 3 bases at V and 5 bases at J, leaving 5 bases unmatched. Germline V CDR1 and CDR2: MDHEN, SYDVKM.

The chain employs TRBV4-2 and TRBJ2-1, with TRBD2 matching 11 bases. The trim removed 4 bases at V and 1 base at J, leaving 3 bases unmatched. The CDR3 sequence is 16 residues long. The germline CDR1 and CDR2 sequences are LGHNA and YNFKEQ. This CDR3 is CASSLTSGSSYNEQFF. CDR3 in DNA: TGTGCCAGCAGCCTAACTAGCGGGAGTTCCTACAATGAGCAGTTCTTC.

The chain joins TRBV19 to TRBJ2-3; D call uncertain. The CDR3 length is 13 residues. CDR1 and CDR2 (germline): LNHDA, SQIVND (reference sequence). The V end lost 5 bases, the J end lost 4 bases, and 10 bases lay between the germline ends. CDR3 protein: CASSARVADTQYF. The CDR3 region has the DNA TGTGCCAGTAGTGCCCGGGTAGCAGATACGCAGTATTTT.

The rearrangement uses TRBV30 and TRBJ2-5; D is ambiguous. The CDR3 has 14 amino acids. Trimming stripped 4 bases from V and 0 bases from J, with 12 bases between. Per the germline V gene, CDR1 is GTSNPN and CDR2 is SVGIG (reference sequence). In DNA form, the CDR3 reads TGTGCCTGGAACTATAATGGCAACCAAGAGACCCAGTACTTC. Its translation is CAWNYNGNQETQYF. Based on the CDR3 plus reference TRBV30 and TRBJ2-5, the full variable domain is SQTIHQWPATLVQPVGSPLSLECTVEGTSNPNLYWYRQAAGRGLQLLFYSVGIGQISSEVPQNLSASRPQDRQFILSSKKLLLSDSGFYLCAWNYNGNQETQYFGPGTRLLVL.

This clone showed up just once. The chain links TRBV18 to TRBJ2-5; 8 bases map to TRBD1. J lost 5 bases, V lost 6 bases, and 5 bases had no gene match. The CDR3 runs to 13 residues. Per the germline V gene, CDR1 is KGHSH and CDR2 is LQKENI. DNA of the CDR3: TGTGCCAGCTCGCGGGGACAGGCGGAGACCCAGTACTTC. Translating gives CASSRGQAETQYF.

The genes are TRBV5-1 and TRBJ2-7, with a weak D call TRBD1 (5 bases). Germline V gene sequence: CDR1 SGHRS, CDR2 YFSETQ. The length of the CDR3 is 12 residues. Trimming removed 4 bases at V and 7 bases at J, with 12 bases between. The CDR3 protein is CASSPSGLEQYF. The CDR3 DNA reads TGCGCCAGCAGCCCGTCAGGGTTAGAGCAGTACTTC.